This record covers a single TCR beta chain. Antigen: not known. These data are taken from a study of vaccination effects on CD4 cells after COVID-19. Turning to the study itself: Two-dose vaccination with either BNT162b2 or mRNA-1273 was given to the participants.

Study-level findings and limits: A shortage of convalescent patients and an absence of early post-infection timepoints characterized the study.

Libraries were prepared by immunoSEQ multiplex PCR; TCRdb keeps only in-frame clonotypes and omits some of them. This table holds some 50,000 clones, around four fifths found once. With more than 9 days of culture completed, CD4+ T cells were isolated. The CDR3 has 17 residues. V shed 3 bases, J shed 4 bases, and the junction held 10 bases outside the gene matches. Germline V gene data show CDR1 as DFQATT and CDR2 as SNEGSKA (reference sequence). This sample comprised CD4+ T cells from PBMCs cultured without peptide, obtained before COVID-19 vaccination. The sequence came from a human donor who had a prior SARS-CoV-2 infection. V usage is TRBV20-1 and J usage is TRBJ2-3; TRBD2 aligns across 13 bases. CDR3: CSASGLAGVVAADTQYF. CDR3 DNA sequence: TGCAGTGCTAGTGGACTAGCGGGAGTGGTTGCAGCAGATACGCAGTATTTT.